A single sample is the source of the 23 T cell receptor beta chains below, sequenced in a study of control samples from healthy donors and cancer patients. Produced via immunoSEQ multiplex PCR; TCRdb's table is partial and in-frame only. The data show about 84,000 clones, 75% to 85% seen once. Input material: PBMCs. The receptors originated from a man in his fifties or sixties with head and neck cancer.

The V gene is TRBV5-1, the J gene TRBJ2-5, with TRBD1 matching 9 bases. With 0 bases clipped from V and 5 bases from J, the junction kept 2 bases outside the gene matches. CDR3 length: 14 amino acids. CDR1 and CDR2 from the germline V gene are SGHRS and YFSETQ. The CDR3 protein is CASSLGDRVETQYF. The CDR3 bases are TGCGCCAGCAGCTTGGGGGACAGGGTTGAGACCCAGTACTTC.

The chain recombines TRBV19 with TRBJ2-3; a weak D match, TRBD2 (7 bases). This CDR3 contains 16 residues. Per germline, CDR1 LNHDA and CDR2 SQIVND (reference sequence). Between the trimmed V and J ends, which lost 6 bases and 0 bases, there was a span of 16 bases. Here the CDR3 DNA reads TGTGCCAGTAGAGGGGGGGCCCGGATTAGCACAGATACGCAGTATTTT. It is translated as CASRGGARISTDTQYF.

V gene TRBV6-5 combines with J gene TRBJ1-6, with D perhaps TRBD1 (6 bases). This CDR3 has 16 residues. Germline V gene lookup returns CDR1 MNHEY and CDR2 SVGAGI. Trimming took 2 bases from V and 3 from J, leaving 11 bases between them. This CDR3 reads CASSYPIGGYNSPLHF. Written as DNA, the CDR3 is TGTGCCAGCAGTTACCCGATAGGGGGCTATAATTCACCCCTCCACTTT.

The V call is TRBV12-2, the J call TRBJ1-2; TRBD1 is the table's D call and was not checked against the DNA. TRBV12-2 is an annotated pseudogene. CDR3 length equals 18 residues. CDR3 sequence (DNA): TGTGCAAGTCGCCCTAGGGGTTTGGGACGGAACGAGGGGGATGGCTACACCTTC. Protein: CASRPRGLGRNEGDGYTF.

The rearrangement joins TRBV5-4 to TRBJ1-1, with D possibly matching TRBD1 (5 bases). Germline V gives CDR1 SGHNT, CDR2 YYREEE (reference sequence). This CDR3 is built from 15 residues. The V gene lost 4 bases and the J gene lost 1 base, with 14 bases spanning the gap. Written as DNA, the CDR3 is TGTGCCAGCAGCCTAAGGGACGGTAAGAACACTGAAGCTTTCTTT. It codes for CASSLRDGKNTEAFF.

This clone qualifies as medium-sized. The chain links TRBV27 to TRBJ1-1, with D possibly TRBD1 on 6 matching bases. The CDR3 totals 10 residues. Germline V gene sequence: CDR1 MNHEY, CDR2 SMNVEV (reference sequence). Trimming left V 5 bases short and J 12 bases short, with 10 bases between. In DNA, the CDR3 is TGTGCCAGCAGTGCACGGGGGCCTTTCTTT. This codes for CASSARGPFF.

V is TRBV6-2 or TRBV6-3 and J is TRBJ1-2, with TRBD1 matching over 9 bases. The CDR3 extends over 13 amino acids. J gave up 8 bases and V 3 bases, and 4 bases lay outside the gene matches. Germline-derived CDR1 and CDR2 are MNHEY and SVGEGT. The CDR3 nucleotides are TGTGCCAGCAGTTATGACAGGGGGATCGGCTACACCTTC. The encoded protein is CASSYDRGIGYTF.

J is TRBJ2-7 and V is TRBV6-5; 8 nucleotides agree with TRBD2. The V gene end was trimmed by 0 bases and the J gene end by 2 bases; junction bases not matched to a gene: 6. The CDR3 is 16 amino acids. Germline V CDR1 and CDR2: MNHEY, SVGAGI. The CDR3 DNA reads TGTGCCAGCAGTTACTCGTTAACTAGCGGAGCCTACGAGCAGTACTTC. Protein: CASSYSLTSGAYEQYF.

V gene TRBV7-9 combines with J gene TRBJ1-1, with D unresolved. V was clipped by 3 bases and J by 2 bases, with 10 bases between them. This CDR3 spans 14 amino acids. CDR1 is SEHNR and CDR2 is FQNEAQ in the germline V gene (reference sequence). CDR3 region: CASSLAGTNTEAFF. The CDR3 DNA reads as TGTGCCAGCAGCTTGGCCGGAACAAACACTGAAGCTTTCTTT.

This chain joins TRBV11-3 and TRBJ2-2, with D perhaps matching TRBD1 (6 bases). This CDR3 is built from 14 residues. The V and J ends lost 5 bases and 5 bases respectively, with 12 bases between them. The V gene's germline CDR1 is SGHNT and CDR2 YENEEA. For the CDR3, the DNA is TGTGCCAGCAGCACCACCGGGACAACCGGGGAGCTGTTTTTT. This sequence encodes CASSTTGTTGELFF.

Remarks on this clone: Other nucleotide sequences in the sample specify the same CDR3. This chain uses TRBV10-3 with TRBJ1-5; D ambiguous. V dropped 0 bases and J dropped 5 bases, with 5 bases sitting between them. Germline CDR1 reads ENHRY; CDR2 reads SYGVKD. This CDR3 comprises 13 residues. CDR3 residues: CAISESRDQPQHF. In nucleotides, the CDR3 is TGTGCCATCAGTGAGTCGAGAGATCAGCCCCAGCATTTT.

The CDR3 here is CASSQTQTGSITDTQYF. The CDR3, as DNA: TGTGCCAGCAGCCAAACTCAAACCGGGTCCATCACAGATACGCAGTATTTT. The chain joins TRBV3-1 (or the pseudogene TRBV3-2) to TRBJ2-3; no reliable D call. The CDR3 contains 17 residues. V dropped 2 bases and J dropped 2 bases, with 17 bases sitting between them. From germline, CDR1 is LGHDT and CDR2 YNNKEL (reference sequence).

The chain joins TRBV7-9 to TRBJ1-1; D is unresolved. Germline CDR1 SEHNR, CDR2 FQNEAQ (reference sequence). V shed 4 bases and J shed 8 bases, with 11 bases lying between them. This CDR3 is built from 12 residues. CDR3 region: CASSSLTREAFF. In nucleotides, the CDR3 is TGTGCCAGCAGCTCTCTTACCAGGGAAGCTTTCTTT.

The rearrangement uses TRBV6-5 and TRBJ1-1, with D unresolved. Trimming stripped 6 bases from V and 5 bases from J, with 13 bases between. Germline CDR1 MNHEY, CDR2 SVGAGI. This CDR3 has 13 amino acids. CDR3 loop: CASSGWGSTEAFF. The CDR3 region has the DNA TGTGCCAGCAGCGGGTGGGGTAGTACTGAAGCTTTCTTT.

The V call is TRBV3-1 (or the pseudogene TRBV3-2), the J call TRBJ2-2, with 9 bases aligning to TRBD2. The CDR3 spans 14 residues. With 4 bases clipped from V and 6 bases from J, the junction kept 3 bases outside the gene matches. The germline V gene has CDR1 LGHDT and CDR2 YNNKEL (reference sequence). The CDR3 DNA reads as TGTGCCAGCAGCCGGACTAGCGCCTCCGGGGAGCTGTTTTTT. Its protein product is CASSRTSASGELFF.

V and J are TRBV24-1 and TRBJ2-1; weak D call: TRBD2 (6 bases). From germline, CDR1 is KGHDR and CDR2 SFDVKD. The CDR3 is 14 amino acids. V was cut by 6 bases and J by 0 bases, with 8 bases left in between. DNA for the CDR3: TGTGCCACCAGTCGACTAGACTCCTACAATGAGCAGTTCTTC. Amino acids: CATSRLDSYNEQFF.

The chain carries TRBV21-1 and TRBJ2-7; the D call in the table, TRBD1, was not verified against the DNA. TRBV21-1 represents a pseudogene. This CDR3 contains 16 residues. CDR3 loop: CASSKTQGNHTDEQYF. The CDR3, as DNA: TGTGCCAGCAGCAAAACGCAGGGTAACCACACCGACGAGCAGTACTTC.

This chain uses TRBV6-4 with TRBJ2-1, with TRBD1 matching 7 bases. Germline V CDR1 and CDR2: MRHNA, SNTAGT. This CDR3 comprises 16 residues. V was pared by 0 bases and J by 4 bases, with 6 bases of the junction left unmatched. In nucleotides, the CDR3 is TGTGCCAGCAGTGACTCGTTCGGGACAGTTTACAATGAGCAGTTCTTC. Protein sequence: CASSDSFGTVYNEQFF.

The chain couples TRBV7-9 to TRBJ1-2; 8 nucleotides align to TRBD1. This CDR3 is 16 amino acids long. Germline-derived CDR1 and CDR2 are SEHNR and FQNEAQ (reference sequence). The trim removed 4 bases at V and 7 bases at J, leaving 14 bases unmatched. The CDR3 DNA follows: TGTGCCAGCAGCTCGGGCGGGACAGGTGGGAAGAGTGGCTACACCTTC. Its translation: CASSSGGTGGKSGYTF.

V gene TRBV19 combines with J gene TRBJ2-7; D perhaps matches TRBD2 (6 bases). The CDR3 loop spans 16 amino acids. The V end lost 3 bases, the J end lost 2 bases, and 17 bases lay between the germline ends. Germline V gene lookup returns CDR1 LNHDA and CDR2 SQIVND (reference sequence). The CDR3 DNA reads as TGTGCCAGTAGTATGGGAGGAAACAGCCCACCCTACGAGCAGTACTTC. Protein product: CASSMGGNSPPYEQYF.

V usage is TRBV19 and J usage is TRBJ2-2, with D perhaps TRBD1 or TRBD2 (5 bases each). The germline V gene has CDR1 LNHDA and CDR2 SQIVND (reference sequence). CDR3 length equals 12 residues. The V end lost 4 bases, the J end lost 9 bases, and 9 bases lay between the germline ends. Here the CDR3 reads CASSRGPRELFF. CDR3 coding DNA: TGTGCCAGTAGTAGGGGACCTCGGGAGCTGTTTTTT.

The chain has TRBV7-8 and TRBJ2-2; a weak D match, TRBD2 (8 bases). V was shortened by 5 bases and J by 1 base, with 23 bases between the two germline ends. This CDR3 is built from 19 residues. Germline V CDR1 and CDR2: SGHVS, FQNEAQ. In DNA, the CDR3 is TGTGCCAGCAGCATACAGGGGAGTTCCGGGACTAGGAACACCGGGGAGCTGTTTTTT. This codes for CASSIQGSSGTRNTGELFF.

This clone was seen once. The chain links TRBV2 to TRBJ2-7; TRBD1 aligns across 9 bases. Germline trimming cut 6 bases from V and 6 bases from J; bases unmatched to any gene: 6. Germline CDR1 SNHLY, CDR2 FYNNEI. This CDR3 has 13 residues. CDR3 sequence: CASRGTGRSEQYF. The DNA of the CDR3 is TGTGCCAGCAGGGGGACAGGGCGAAGCGAGCAGTACTTC.